This T cell receptor (beta chain) was recorded in a study of cytomegalovirus exposure and HLA in healthy donors. General study points: Judged likely to be a sequencing artifact was a cluster of highly shared sequence variants. More clonal expansion characterized HLA-associated TCR beta chains than equally common others in a later analysis. For cytomegalovirus status, the classifier reportedly gave diagnoses with high specificity and sensitivity.

This clone was found a few times. Antigen: not known. Both 60 Vbeta primers and 13 Jbeta primers went into the PCR. Authors' methods: Unique TCR beta chains totaled some 88 million in a later count, with around 12 million of them shared. Some clones are missing from TCRdb's copy, which holds only in-frame ones; the method was immunoSEQ multiplex PCR. D and trimming were read from the DNA, whereas the V and J calls and clone size are those reported in that table. This sample yields some 120,000 clones, of which approximately 74% are seen a single time; 4% belongs to the top ten. V shed 4 bases and J 1 base; nucleotides not matched to a gene: 6. The CDR3 consists of 17 residues. CDR1 and CDR2 from the germline V gene are SEHNR and FQNEAQ (reference sequence).

The sequence came from a man aged 40-55 years in good health and CMV-seropositive. Material: PBMCs. The genes are TRBV7-9 and TRBJ2-3, with 12 bases matching TRBD2. For the CDR3, the DNA is TGTGCCAGCAGCTCCATAAGGACTAGCGGGGGCACAGATACGCAGTATTTT. Residues: CASSSIRTSGGTDTQYF.